The 8 T cell receptor beta chains below all came from one sample that was sequenced in a study of blood T cells in healthy people across ages. Next came a second PCR, run for about 7 to 12 cycles, which used a sample-barcoded 5' primer along with a J-beta primer mix. TCRdb analysed the 5' RACE reads with MiXCR anew, one entry per CDR3 protein. The sample includes about 1.4 million distinct CDR3 sequences, 59% of them seen just once. Sequencing was performed on blood. All receptors derive from a man aged 18 to 29 in good health.

CDR3 DNA: TGTGCCAGCAGCCTACGACCGGCTGGCTACACCTTC. Translating gives CASSLRPAGYTF. The chain recombines TRBV5-6 with TRBJ1-2; D not certain. From germline, CDR1 is SGHDT and CDR2 YYEEEE. The ends were cut back, 4 bases at V and 7 bases at J, with 11 bases in the middle. This CDR3 is 12 amino acids long.

In this sample, this clonotype turned up once. This chain links TRBV11-1 with TRBJ2-7; D uncertain. From germline, CDR1 is SGHAT and CDR2 FQDESV (reference sequence). The CDR3 sequence is 14 residues long. Trimming left V 5 bases short and J 5 bases short, with 16 bases between. The CDR3: CASSGLRSTNEQYF. The CDR3 region has the DNA TGTGCCAGCAGCGGCCTTCGGAGTACCAACGAGCAGTACTTC.

J is TRBJ1-2 and V is TRBV29-1, with a weak D call TRBD1 (5 bases). The CDR3 has 12 residues. Germline lookup yields CDR1 SQVTM and CDR2 ANQGSEA. The ends were cut back, 4 bases at V and 3 bases at J, with 9 bases in the middle. CDR3 loop: CSVADSYYGYTF. The CDR3 DNA reads TGCAGCGTTGCTGACAGCTACTATGGCTACACCTTC.

The rearrangement links TRBV29-1 to TRBJ2-1, with 9 bases identical to TRBD2. This CDR3 region has 14 residues. The J segment lost 8 bases and the V segment lost 7 bases, leaving 12 bases of the junction unmatched. Germline CDR1 is SQVTM and CDR2 is ANQGSEA. CDR3 nucleotides: TGCAGCGCGGGTTGGGAATTAGCGGGAGATGAGCAGTTCTTC. It yields the protein CSAGWELAGDEQFF.

This clonotype was seen only a few times. This chain joins TRBV29-1 and TRBJ2-7; TRBD1 matches at 9 bases. Germline assignment: CDR1 SQVTM and CDR2 ANQGSEA. The V gene end was trimmed by 5 bases and the J gene end by 3 bases; junction bases not matched to a gene: 5. The CDR3 contains 13 residues. CDR3 in amino acids: CSVMAGQGYEQYF. In DNA, the CDR3 is TGCAGCGTTATGGCGGGACAGGGCTACGAGCAGTACTTC.

V gene TRBV6-1 combines with J gene TRBJ2-3; TRBD1 or TRBD2 may be the D gene (6 bases each). Germline CDR1 is MNHNS and CDR2 is SASEGT. V was cut by 10 bases and J by 6 bases, with 17 bases left in between. The CDR3 spans 13 residues. The CDR3 here is CANSAGQMDTQYF. The CDR3 region has the DNA TGTGCCAACTCCGCGGGACAAATGGATACGCAGTATTTT.

This clonotype has only a few counts. This sequence joins TRBV6-6 and TRBJ2-5, with 7 bases that match TRBD1. The CDR3 sequence is 13 residues long. The germline CDR1 and CDR2 sequences are MNHNY and SVGAGI (reference sequence). V dropped 7 bases and J dropped 4; count of bases not matched to a gene: 6. DNA of the CDR3: TGTGCCAGCAACCAAGGGGGCACAGAGACCCAGTACTTC. Residues: CASNQGGTETQYF.

The chain employs TRBV27 and TRBJ1-5; 8 bases fit TRBD1. The J segment lost 0 bases and the V segment lost 7 bases, leaving 11 bases of the junction unmatched. CDR1 MNHEY and CDR2 SMNVEV come from the germline V gene (reference sequence). The CDR3 consists of 17 residues. As DNA, the CDR3 is TGTGCCAGCATCCCGGGACAGGTAGTCTATAGCAATCAGCCCCAGCATTTT. It translates to CASIPGQVVYSNQPQHF.